The 8 T cell receptor beta chains in this list originate from one sample, sequenced in a study of blood T cell repertoires in COVID-19. Produced via immunoSEQ multiplex PCR; TCRdb's table is partial and in-frame only. The sample has about 90,000 clones; around three quarters are singletons. The sample comprised peripheral blood. Every receptor here comes from a man in his 70s with acute or convalescent COVID-19.

The rearrangement joins TRBV10-3 to TRBJ1-5, with a weak D call TRBD1 (5 bases). CDR3 length: 12 residues. The germline CDR1 and CDR2 sequences are ENHRY and SYGVKD. The germline V and J ends were trimmed by 8 bases and 2 bases, with 7 bases remaining between them. The DNA for the CDR3 is TGTGCCATCGGGGCAGGCAATCAGCCCCAGCATTTT. It codes for CAIGAGNQPQHF.

The genes are TRBV27 and TRBJ2-7; perhaps TRBD1 as D (6 bases). The CDR3 runs to 14 residues. With 6 bases removed from V and 5 bases from J, the gap between germline ends came to 17 bases. Per the germline V gene, CDR1 is MNHEY and CDR2 is SMNVEV (reference sequence). CDR3 nucleotides: TGTGCCAGCAGCACCGGACAGATCGGCCACGAGCAGTACTTC. It is translated as CASSTGQIGHEQYF.

This clone showed up just a few times. This chain links TRBV2 with TRBJ1-5; TRBD1 matches 8 bases. Germline V gene sequence: CDR1 SNHLY, CDR2 FYNNEI. V was clipped by 6 bases and J by 3 bases; unmatched bases: 4. The CDR3 loop spans 14 amino acids. The CDR3 sequence: CASSLQGANQPQHF. CDR3 in DNA: TGTGCCAGCAGCCTCCAGGGGGCCAATCAGCCCCAGCATTTT.

This clone was observed a handful of times. The chain carries TRBV2 and TRBJ2-2, with 7 bases aligning to TRBD1. The CDR3 spans 14 residues. Losses at the gene ends were 4 bases for V and 4 bases for J; bases not matched to a gene: 3. The germline CDR1 and CDR2 sequences are SNHLY and FYNNEI. The CDR3: CASSVRGSTGELFF. The CDR3 DNA reads as TGTGCCAGCAGTGTCAGGGGGAGCACCGGGGAGCTGTTTTTT.

This clone was observed a handful of times. The gene calls are TRBV19 and TRBJ2-7; a possible D gene is TRBD1 (6 bases). This CDR3 region has 13 residues. Germline loops: CDR1 LNHDA, CDR2 SQIVND (reference sequence). Trimming removed 6 bases from V and 1 base from J, with 10 bases in between. This chain's CDR3 is CASSYRVSYEQYF. The CDR3 nucleotides are TGTGCCAGTAGCTACAGGGTTTCCTACGAGCAGTACTTC.

The chain has TRBV5-1 and TRBJ1-1; 7 positions match TRBD1. The J segment lost 0 bases and the V segment lost 1 base, leaving 0 bases of the junction unmatched. The germline V gene encodes CDR1 SGHRS and CDR2 YFSETQ. The CDR3 loop spans 14 amino acids. The CDR3 DNA reads TGCGCCAGCAGCTTGACAGGGGTGAACACTGAAGCTTTCTTT. Translation: CASSLTGVNTEAFF.

The chain carries TRBV6-1 and TRBJ2-7; D possibly corresponds to TRBD2 (6 bases). This CDR3 has 15 amino acids. V was cut by 2 bases and J by 4 bases, with 15 bases left in between. Germline CDR1 is MNHNS and CDR2 is SASEGT. The DNA for the CDR3 is TGTGCCAGCAGTGAATCTCCGGGACTGCAGTACGAGCAGTACGTC. This gives the protein CASSESPGLQYEQYV.

The chain uses TRBV4-1 and TRBJ1-2; the D gene is possibly TRBD1 (5 bases). Trimming shortened V by 2 bases and J by 7 bases, and 5 bases separated the two germline ends. This CDR3 is built from 11 residues. CDR1 MGHRA and CDR2 YSYEKL come from the germline V gene. The CDR3 bases are TGCGCCAGCAGCCAAACAGGTGGCTACACCTTC. Translation gives CASSQTGGYTF.